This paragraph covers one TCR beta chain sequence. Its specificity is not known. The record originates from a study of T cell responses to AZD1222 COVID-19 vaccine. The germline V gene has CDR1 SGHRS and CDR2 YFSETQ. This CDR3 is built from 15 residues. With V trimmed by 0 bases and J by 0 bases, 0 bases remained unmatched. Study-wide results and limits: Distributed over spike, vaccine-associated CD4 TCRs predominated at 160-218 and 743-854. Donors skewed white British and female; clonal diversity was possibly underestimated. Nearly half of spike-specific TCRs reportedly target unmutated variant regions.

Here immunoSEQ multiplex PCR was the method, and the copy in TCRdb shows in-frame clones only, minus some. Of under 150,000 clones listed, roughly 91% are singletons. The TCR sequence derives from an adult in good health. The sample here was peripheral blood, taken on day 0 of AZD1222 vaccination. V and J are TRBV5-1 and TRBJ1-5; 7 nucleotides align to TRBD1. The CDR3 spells CASSLGDSSNQPQHF. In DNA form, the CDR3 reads TGCGCCAGCAGCTTGGGGGACAGTAGCAATCAGCCCCAGCATTTT.